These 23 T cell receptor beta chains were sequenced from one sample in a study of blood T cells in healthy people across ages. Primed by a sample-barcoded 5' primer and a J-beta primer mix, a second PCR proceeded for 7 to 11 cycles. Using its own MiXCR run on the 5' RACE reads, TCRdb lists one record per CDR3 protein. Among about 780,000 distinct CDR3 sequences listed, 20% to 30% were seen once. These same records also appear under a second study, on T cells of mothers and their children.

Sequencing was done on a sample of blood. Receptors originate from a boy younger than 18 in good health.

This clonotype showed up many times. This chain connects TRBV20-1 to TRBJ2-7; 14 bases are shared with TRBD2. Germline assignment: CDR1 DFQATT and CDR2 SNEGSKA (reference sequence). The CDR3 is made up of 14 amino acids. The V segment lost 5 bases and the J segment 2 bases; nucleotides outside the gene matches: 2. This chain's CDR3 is CSAGTSGGPYEQYF. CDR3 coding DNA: TGCAGTGCTGGGACTAGCGGGGGACCCTACGAGCAGTACTTC.

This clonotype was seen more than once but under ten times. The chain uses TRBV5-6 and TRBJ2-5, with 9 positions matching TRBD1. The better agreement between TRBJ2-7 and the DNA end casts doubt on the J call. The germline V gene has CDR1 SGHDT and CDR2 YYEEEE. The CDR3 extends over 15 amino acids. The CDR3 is CASRMSGTGSSEQYF. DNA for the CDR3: TGTGCCAGCAGGATGTCAGGGACAGGGAGTTCCGAGCAGTACTTC.

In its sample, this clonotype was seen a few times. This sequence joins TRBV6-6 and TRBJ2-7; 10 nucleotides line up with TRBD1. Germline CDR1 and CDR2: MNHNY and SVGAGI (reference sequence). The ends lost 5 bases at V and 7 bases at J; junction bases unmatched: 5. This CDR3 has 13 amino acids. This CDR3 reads CASSGTGVREQYF. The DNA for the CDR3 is TGTGCCAGCAGTGGGACAGGGGTAAGGGAGCAGTACTTC.

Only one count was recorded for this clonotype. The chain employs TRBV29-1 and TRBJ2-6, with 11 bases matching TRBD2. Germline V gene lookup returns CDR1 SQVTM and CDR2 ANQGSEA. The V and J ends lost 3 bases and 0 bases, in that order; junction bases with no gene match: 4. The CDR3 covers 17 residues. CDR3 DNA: TGCAGCGTTGAGGGACTAGCGGTGCGCTCTGGGGCCAACGTCCTGACTTTC. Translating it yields CSVEGLAVRSGANVLTF.

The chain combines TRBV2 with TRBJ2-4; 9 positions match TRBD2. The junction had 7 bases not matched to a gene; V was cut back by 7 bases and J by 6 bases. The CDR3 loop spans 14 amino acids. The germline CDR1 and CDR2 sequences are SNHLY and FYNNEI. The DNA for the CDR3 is TGTGCCAGCATGGAGGGACTAGCCCCAAACATTCAGTACTTC. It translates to CASMEGLAPNIQYF. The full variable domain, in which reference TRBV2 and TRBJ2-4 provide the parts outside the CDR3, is EPEVTQTPSHQVTQMGQEVILRCVPISNHLYFYWYRQILGQKVEFLVSFYNNEISEKSEIFDDQFSVERPDGSNFTLKIRSTKLEDSAMYFCASMEGLAPNIQYFGAGTRLSVL.

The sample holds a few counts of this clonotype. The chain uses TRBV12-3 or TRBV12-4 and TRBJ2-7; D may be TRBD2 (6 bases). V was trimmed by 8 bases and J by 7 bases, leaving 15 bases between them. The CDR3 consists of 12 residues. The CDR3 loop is CASGAGPGEQYF. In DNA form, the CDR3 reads TGTGCCAGCGGAGCGGGCCCGGGGGAGCAGTACTTC.

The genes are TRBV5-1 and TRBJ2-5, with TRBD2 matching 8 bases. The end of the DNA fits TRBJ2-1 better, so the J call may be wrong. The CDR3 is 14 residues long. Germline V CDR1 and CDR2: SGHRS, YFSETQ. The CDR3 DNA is TGCGCCAGCAGCATTGACGGGGGGGATAATGAGCAGTTCTTC. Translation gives CASSIDGGDNEQFF.

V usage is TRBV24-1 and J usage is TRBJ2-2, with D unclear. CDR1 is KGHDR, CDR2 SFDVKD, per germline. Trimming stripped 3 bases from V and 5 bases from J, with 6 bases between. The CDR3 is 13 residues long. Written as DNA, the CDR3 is TGTGCCACCAGTGATGTACAAACCGGGGAGCTGTTTTTT. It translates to CATSDVQTGELFF.

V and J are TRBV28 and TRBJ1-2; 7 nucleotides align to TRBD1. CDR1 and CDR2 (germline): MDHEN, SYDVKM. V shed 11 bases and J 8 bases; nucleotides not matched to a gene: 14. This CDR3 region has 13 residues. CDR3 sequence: CAAQSTGARGYTF. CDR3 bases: TGTGCCGCGCAATCAACAGGGGCGAGAGGCTACACCTTC.

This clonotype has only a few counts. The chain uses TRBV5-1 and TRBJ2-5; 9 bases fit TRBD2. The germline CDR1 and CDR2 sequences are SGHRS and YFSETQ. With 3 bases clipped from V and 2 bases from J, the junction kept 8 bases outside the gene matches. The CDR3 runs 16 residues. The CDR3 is CASSSINSGGQETQYF. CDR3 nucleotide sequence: TGCGCCAGCAGCTCTATAAATAGCGGGGGACAAGAGACCCAGTACTTC.

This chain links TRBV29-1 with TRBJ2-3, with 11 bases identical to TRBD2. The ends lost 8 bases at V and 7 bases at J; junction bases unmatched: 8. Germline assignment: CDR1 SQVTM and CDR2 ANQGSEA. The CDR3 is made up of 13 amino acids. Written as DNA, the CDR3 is TGCAGCTCCAGACTAGCGGGATCCAATACGCAGTATTTT. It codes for CSSRLAGSNTQYF.

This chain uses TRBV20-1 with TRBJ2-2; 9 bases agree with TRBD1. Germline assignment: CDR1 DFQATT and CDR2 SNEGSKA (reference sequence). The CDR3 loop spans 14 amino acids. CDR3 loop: CSTPDRGNTGELFF. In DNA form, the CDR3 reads TGCAGCACCCCGGACAGGGGAAACACCGGGGAGCTGTTTTTT.

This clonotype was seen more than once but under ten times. The CDR3 loop is CASTLGRTGELEQYF. The CDR3 DNA reads TGTGCCAGCACCCTGGGCCGGACAGGGGAATTGGAGCAGTACTTC. The V and J genes are TRBV7-9 and TRBJ2-7, with 9 bases fitting TRBD1. Losses at the gene ends were 7 bases for V and 7 bases for J; bases not matched to a gene: 14. CDR1 is SEHNR, CDR2 FQNEAQ, per germline (reference sequence). The CDR3 consists of 15 residues.

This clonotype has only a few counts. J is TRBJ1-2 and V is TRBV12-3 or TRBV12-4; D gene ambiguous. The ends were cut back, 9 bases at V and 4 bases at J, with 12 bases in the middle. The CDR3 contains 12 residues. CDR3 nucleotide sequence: TGTGCCAGTTCAAGGGAGCTCTATGGCTACACCTTC. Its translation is CASSRELYGYTF.

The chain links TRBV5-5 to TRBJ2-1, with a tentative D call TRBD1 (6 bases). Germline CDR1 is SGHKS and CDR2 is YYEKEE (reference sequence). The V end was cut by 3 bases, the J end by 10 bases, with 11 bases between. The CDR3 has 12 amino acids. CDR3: CASSSTGYEQFF. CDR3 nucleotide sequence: TGTGCCAGCAGCTCTACAGGGTACGAGCAGTTCTTC.

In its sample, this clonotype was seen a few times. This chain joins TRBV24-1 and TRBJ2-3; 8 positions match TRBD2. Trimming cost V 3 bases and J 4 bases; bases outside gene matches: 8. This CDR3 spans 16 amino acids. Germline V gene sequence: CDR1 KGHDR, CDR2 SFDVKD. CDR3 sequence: CATSDIGSGVSDTQYF. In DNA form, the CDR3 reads TGTGCCACCAGTGATATTGGTAGCGGGGTATCAGATACGCAGTATTTT.

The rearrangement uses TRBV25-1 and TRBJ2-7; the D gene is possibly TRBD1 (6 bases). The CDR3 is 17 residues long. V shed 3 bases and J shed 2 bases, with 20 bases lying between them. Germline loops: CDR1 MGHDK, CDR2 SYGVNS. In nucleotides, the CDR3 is TGTGCCAGCAGTGAGGGCCCCGGGACACCAAAGACCTACGAGCAGTACTTC. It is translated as CASSEGPGTPKTYEQYF.

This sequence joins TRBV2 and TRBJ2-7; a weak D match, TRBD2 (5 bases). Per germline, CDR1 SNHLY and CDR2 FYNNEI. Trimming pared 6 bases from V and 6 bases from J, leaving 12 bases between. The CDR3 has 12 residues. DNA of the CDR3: TGTGCCAGCAGGAGGAGGACGGGCGAGCAGTACTTC. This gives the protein CASRRRTGEQYF.

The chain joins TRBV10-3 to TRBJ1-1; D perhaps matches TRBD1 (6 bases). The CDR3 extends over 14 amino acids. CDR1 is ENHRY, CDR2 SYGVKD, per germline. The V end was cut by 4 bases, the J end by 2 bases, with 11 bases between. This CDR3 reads CAISADRLNTEAFF. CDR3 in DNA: TGTGCCATCAGTGCGGACAGATTAAACACTGAAGCTTTCTTT.

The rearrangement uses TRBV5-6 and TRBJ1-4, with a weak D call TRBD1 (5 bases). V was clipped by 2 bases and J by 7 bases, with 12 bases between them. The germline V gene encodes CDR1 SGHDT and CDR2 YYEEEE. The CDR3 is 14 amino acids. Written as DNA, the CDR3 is TGTGCCAGCAGCTTAGCCGGGGGAATTGAAAAACTGTTTTTT. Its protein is CASSLAGGIEKLFF.

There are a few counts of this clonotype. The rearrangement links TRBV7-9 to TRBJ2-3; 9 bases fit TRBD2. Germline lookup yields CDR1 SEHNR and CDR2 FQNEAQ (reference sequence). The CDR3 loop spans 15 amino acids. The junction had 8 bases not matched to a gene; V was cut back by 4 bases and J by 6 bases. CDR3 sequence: CASSSLRAGGDTQYF. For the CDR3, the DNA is TGTGCCAGCAGCTCCCTCCGAGCGGGGGGTGATACGCAGTATTTT.

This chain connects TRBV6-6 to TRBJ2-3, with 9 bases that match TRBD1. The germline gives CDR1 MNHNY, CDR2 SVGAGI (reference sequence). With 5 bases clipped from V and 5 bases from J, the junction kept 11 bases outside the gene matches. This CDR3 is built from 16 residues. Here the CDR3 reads CASSTRTGERVDTQYF. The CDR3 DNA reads TGTGCCAGCAGTACTCGGACAGGGGAGCGGGTAGATACGCAGTATTTT.

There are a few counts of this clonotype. The CDR3 sequence is CASLRTSGTYNEQFF. The CDR3 nucleotides read TGTGCCAGCTTACGGACTAGCGGAACCTACAATGAGCAGTTCTTC. The chain couples TRBV2 to TRBJ2-7, with TRBD2 identical over 10 bases. TRBJ2-1 matches the DNA end more closely, so the J call is doubtful. Looked up from germline, CDR1 is SNHLY and CDR2 is FYNNEI. The CDR3 is 15 amino acids.